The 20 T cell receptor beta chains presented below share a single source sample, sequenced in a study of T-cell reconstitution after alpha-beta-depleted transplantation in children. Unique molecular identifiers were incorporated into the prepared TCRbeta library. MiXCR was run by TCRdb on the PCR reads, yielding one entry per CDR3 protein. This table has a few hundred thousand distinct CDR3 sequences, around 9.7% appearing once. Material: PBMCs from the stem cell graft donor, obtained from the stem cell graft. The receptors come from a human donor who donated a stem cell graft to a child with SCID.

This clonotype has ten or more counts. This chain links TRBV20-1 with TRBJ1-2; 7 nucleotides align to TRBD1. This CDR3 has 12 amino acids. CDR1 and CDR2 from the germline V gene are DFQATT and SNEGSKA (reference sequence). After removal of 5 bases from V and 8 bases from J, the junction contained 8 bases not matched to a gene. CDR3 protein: CSAWTGLGGYTF. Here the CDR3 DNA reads TGCAGTGCTTGGACAGGCCTGGGAGGCTACACCTTC.

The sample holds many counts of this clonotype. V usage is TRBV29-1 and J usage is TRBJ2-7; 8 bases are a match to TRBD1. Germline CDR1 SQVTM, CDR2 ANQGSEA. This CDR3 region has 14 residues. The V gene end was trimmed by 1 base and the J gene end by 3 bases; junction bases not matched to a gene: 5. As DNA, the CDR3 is TGCAGCGTTGAAGCACGGACAGGGAGCTACGAGCAGTACTTC. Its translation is CSVEARTGSYEQYF.

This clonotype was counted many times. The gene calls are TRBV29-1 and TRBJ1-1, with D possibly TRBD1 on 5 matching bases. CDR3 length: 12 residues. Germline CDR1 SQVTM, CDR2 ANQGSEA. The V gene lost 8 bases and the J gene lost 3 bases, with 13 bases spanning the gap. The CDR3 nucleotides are TGCAGCTCTCGGTGGGGGGACACTGAAGCTTTCTTT. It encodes CSSRWGDTEAFF.

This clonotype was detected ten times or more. The CDR3 spells CASSLGLEGWATEAFF. The CDR3 nucleotides read TGCGCCAGCAGCTTGGGGTTGGAAGGGTGGGCCACTGAAGCTTTCTTT. The V call is TRBV5-1, the J call TRBJ1-1; D gene uncertain. Trimming stripped 0 bases from V and 4 bases from J, with 16 bases between. Germline V gene data show CDR1 as SGHRS and CDR2 as YFSETQ. The CDR3 loop spans 16 amino acids.

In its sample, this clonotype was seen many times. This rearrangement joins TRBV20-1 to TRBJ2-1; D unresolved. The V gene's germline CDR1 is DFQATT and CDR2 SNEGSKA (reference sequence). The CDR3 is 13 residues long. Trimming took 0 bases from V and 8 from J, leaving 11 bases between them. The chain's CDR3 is CSARDPRAHEQFF. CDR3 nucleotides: TGCAGTGCTAGAGATCCTAGAGCACATGAGCAGTTCTTC.

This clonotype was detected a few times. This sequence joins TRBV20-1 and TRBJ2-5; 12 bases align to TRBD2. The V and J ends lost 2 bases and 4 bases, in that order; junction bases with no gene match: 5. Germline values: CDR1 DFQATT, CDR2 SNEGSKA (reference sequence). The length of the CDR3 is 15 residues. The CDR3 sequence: CSARSSGGAAETQYF. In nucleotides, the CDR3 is TGCAGTGCTAGATCTAGCGGGGGGGCCGCAGAGACCCAGTACTTC.

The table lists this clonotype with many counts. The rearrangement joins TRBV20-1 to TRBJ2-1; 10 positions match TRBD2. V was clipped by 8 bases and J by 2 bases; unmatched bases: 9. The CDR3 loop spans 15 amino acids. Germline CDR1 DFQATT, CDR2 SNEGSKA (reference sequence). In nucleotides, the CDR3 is TGCAGTTCGCCGATTAGCGGGGGGCCCTACAATGAGCAGTTCTTC. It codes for CSSPISGGPYNEQFF.

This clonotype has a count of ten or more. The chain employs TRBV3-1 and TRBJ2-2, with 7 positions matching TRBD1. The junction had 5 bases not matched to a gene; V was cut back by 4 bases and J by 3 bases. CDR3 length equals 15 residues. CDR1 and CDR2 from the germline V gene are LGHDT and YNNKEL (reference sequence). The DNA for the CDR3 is TGTGCCAGCAGCCCACAGGGGATGGACACCGGGGAGCTGTTTTTT. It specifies CASSPQGMDTGELFF.

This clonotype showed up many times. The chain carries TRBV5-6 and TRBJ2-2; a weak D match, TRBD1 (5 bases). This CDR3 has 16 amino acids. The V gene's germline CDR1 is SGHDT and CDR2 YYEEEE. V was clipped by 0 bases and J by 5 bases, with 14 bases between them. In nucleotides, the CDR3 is TGTGCCAGCAGCTTGGGGGGCAGGGTGAGGACCGGGGAGCTGTTTTTT. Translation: CASSLGGRVRTGELFF.

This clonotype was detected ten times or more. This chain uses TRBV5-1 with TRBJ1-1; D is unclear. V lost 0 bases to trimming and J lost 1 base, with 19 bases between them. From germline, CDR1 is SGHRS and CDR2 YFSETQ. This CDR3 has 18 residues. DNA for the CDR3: TGCGCCAGCAGCTTGGTGAATCCCGAACGTCCCCGGAACACTGAAGCTTTCTTT. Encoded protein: CASSLVNPERPRNTEAFF. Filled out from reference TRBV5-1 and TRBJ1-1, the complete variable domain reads KAGVTQTPRYLIKTRGQQVTLSCSPISGHRSVSWYQQTPGQGLQFLFEYFSETQRNKGNFPGRFSGRQFSNSRSEMNVSTLELGDSALYLCASSLVNPERPRNTEAFFGQGTRLTVV.

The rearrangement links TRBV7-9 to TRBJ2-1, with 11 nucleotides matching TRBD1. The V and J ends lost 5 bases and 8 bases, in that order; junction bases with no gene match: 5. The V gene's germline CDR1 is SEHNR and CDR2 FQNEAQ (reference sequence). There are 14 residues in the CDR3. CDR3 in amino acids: CASSLRTGGDEQFF. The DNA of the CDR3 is TGTGCCAGCAGCCTCAGGACAGGGGGCGATGAGCAGTTCTTC.

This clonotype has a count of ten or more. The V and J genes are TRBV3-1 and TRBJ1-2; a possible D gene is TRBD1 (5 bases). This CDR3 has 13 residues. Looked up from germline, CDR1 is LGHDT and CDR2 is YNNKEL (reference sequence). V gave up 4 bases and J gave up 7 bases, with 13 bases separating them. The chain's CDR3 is CASSPRGVGGYTF. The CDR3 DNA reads TGTGCCAGCAGCCCGCGGGGGGTTGGTGGCTACACCTTC.

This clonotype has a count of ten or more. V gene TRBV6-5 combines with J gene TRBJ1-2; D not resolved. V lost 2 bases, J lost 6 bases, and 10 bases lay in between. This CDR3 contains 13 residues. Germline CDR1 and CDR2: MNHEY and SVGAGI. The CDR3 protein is CASSYAGLHGYTF. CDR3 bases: TGTGCCAGCAGTTACGCAGGCCTTCATGGCTACACCTTC.

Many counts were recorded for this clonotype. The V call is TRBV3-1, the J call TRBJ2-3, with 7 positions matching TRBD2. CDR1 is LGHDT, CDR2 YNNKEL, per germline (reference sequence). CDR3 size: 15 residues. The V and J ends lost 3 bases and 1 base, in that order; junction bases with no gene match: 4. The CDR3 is CASSHGDYRTDTQYF. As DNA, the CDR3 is TGTGCCAGCAGCCATGGGGACTACCGCACAGATACGCAGTATTTT.

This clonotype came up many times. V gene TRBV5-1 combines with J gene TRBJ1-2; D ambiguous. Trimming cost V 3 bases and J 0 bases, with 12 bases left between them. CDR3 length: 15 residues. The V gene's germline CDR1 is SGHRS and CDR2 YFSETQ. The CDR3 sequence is CASSWPQITNYGYTF. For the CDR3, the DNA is TGCGCCAGCAGCTGGCCCCAGATTACTAACTATGGCTACACCTTC.

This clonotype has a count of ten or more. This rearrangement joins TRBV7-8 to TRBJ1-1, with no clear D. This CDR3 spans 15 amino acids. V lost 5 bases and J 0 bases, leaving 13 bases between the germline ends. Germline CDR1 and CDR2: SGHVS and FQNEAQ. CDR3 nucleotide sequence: TGTGCCAGCAGCCCCATTGATGGGGTGAACACTGAAGCTTTCTTT. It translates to CASSPIDGVNTEAFF. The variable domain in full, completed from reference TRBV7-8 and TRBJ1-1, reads GAGVSQSPRYKVAKRGQDVALRCDPISGHVSLFWYQQALGQGPEFLTYFQNEAQLDKSGLPSDRFFAERPEGSVSTLKIQRTQQEDSAVYLCASSPIDGVNTEAFFGQGTRLTVV.

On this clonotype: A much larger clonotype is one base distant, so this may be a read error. The CDR3 region has the DNA TGTGCCAGCTCACCTTACGACCGGGACGATGGAAAACTGTTTTTT. It encodes CASSPYDRDDGKLFF. The chain recombines TRBV18 with TRBJ1-4; D perhaps matches TRBD1 (5 bases). Germline CDR1 is KGHSH and CDR2 is LQKENI. The V and J ends lost 3 bases and 10 bases respectively, with 18 bases between them. The CDR3 sequence is 15 residues long.

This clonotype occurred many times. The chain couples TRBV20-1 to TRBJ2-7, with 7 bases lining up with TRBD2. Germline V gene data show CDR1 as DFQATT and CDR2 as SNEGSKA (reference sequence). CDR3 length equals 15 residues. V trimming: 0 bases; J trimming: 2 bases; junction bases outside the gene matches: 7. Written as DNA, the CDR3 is TGCAGTGCTAGAGAAGGGGCTAGCGGTCCCTACGAGCAGTACTTC. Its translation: CSAREGASGPYEQYF.

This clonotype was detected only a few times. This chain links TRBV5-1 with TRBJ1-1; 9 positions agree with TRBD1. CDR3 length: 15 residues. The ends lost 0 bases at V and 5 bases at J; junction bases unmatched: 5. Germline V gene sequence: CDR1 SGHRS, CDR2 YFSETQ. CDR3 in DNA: TGCGCCAGCAGCTTGGAAACAGGGGGCTTAACTGAAGCTTTCTTT. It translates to CASSLETGGLTEAFF.

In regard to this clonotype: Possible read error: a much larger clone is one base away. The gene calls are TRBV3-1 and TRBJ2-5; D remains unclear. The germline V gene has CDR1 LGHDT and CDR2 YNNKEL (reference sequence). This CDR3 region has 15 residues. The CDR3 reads CASCQGLWGRETQYF. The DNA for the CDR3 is TGTGCCAGCTGCCAAGGTCTCTGGGGAAGAGAGACCCAGTACTTC.